This T cell receptor (beta chain) was found in a study of cytomegalovirus exposure and HLA in healthy donors (dated by TCRdb to 2015 to 2018). Background for the entire study: An earlier analysis of 587 of the donors reported approximately 260 Gb of sequence data and about 120 million unique TCR beta sequences obtained from some 170 million T cells. Roughly 290 gigabases of sequencing data and around 88 million unique TCR sequences made up an early release that covered approximately 650 HLA-typed donors. Of the roughly 400 genotyped donors, approximately 83% fell in the genetic ancestry cluster associated with self-reported Caucasian donors. The study aimed to test whether signatures of past pathogen exposure could be identified by cataloging public T cell receptors. The T cell repertoires of 666 subjects were profiled by immunosequencing and related to cytomegalovirus serostatus. A separate validation cohort of some 130 different subjects was used in addition to the roughly 640-subject first cohort. To predict cytomegalovirus infection status, the study brought together high-throughput TCR immunosequencing, statistical association of individual TCRs with disease status, and machine learning. To study patterns of TCR occurrence, a later analysis re-analyzed previously published TCR beta repertoires from around 700 donors and added high-resolution HLA genotyping. Rather than using new phenotypic data, the later analysis identified candidate immune exposures from TCR beta sequences and from how often those sequences occurred across donors. In an earlier analysis of a few hundred of the donors, high-throughput TCR beta sequencing was used to judge whether each TCR beta V gene segment behaved as functional or pseudogenic. Donor age, sex, ethnicity and CMV serostatus were collected together with the repertoire data. A later genetic analysis used genome-wide SNP genotypes for 398 of the 666 donors, treating that subset as a discovery cohort. Every discovery cohort repertoire had been produced on one sequencing platform. HLA typing included class I and class II loci at four-digit resolution. Typing coverage varied by locus: roughly 620-630 donors for A, B, C, DRB1 and DQB1; 500 to 550 for DQA1; approximately 570 for DPA1; 450 to 480 for DPB1. Because of strong linkage in the cohort, roughly five DR-DQ haplotypes were treated as single units for association and clustering. Among around 400 genotyped donors of the cohort, an average of roughly 230,000 unique TCR beta nucleotide sequences was sequenced per donor, of which 15% to 20% were non-productive. General findings and caveats noted by the study authors: In vitro tests confirmed that a few of the cytomegalovirus-associated TCR beta chains recognize cytomegalovirus antigens. In this cohort, only TCR beta chains were sequenced, and detectable features were limited by the absence of alpha or paired-chain data. HLA typing was unavailable for some donors at each locus, so association tests used only the typed subset. A cluster of highly shared sequence variants was judged likely to represent a technical artifact of the sequencing pipeline. In a later analysis, several top co-occurrence clusters were reported to appear linked to parvovirus B19, influenza, CMV and Epstein-Barr virus. A later genetic analysis reported fewer N-insertions in productive TCRs among donors in an Asian-associated ancestry cluster than the roughly 700-donor mean. The 87-base-pair reads could not distinguish some IMGT-functional V segments, including TRBV6-2 and TRBV6-3, so those segments were excluded. A further reported finding was that TCR beta sequences accurately predicted the HLA-A and HLA-B alleles for most subjects in the first cohort. In a later analysis, TCR association rates were found to vary across HLA loci, with the most associated TCRs seen for DRB1 alleles and the fewest for HLA-C alleles. Correlated functional status among segregating V segments might be attributable to linkage disequilibrium, but an unknown experimental factor could not be ruled out. The only immune exposure information available for the cohort was CMV serostatus. Across donors, most TCR sequences were observed very rarely, whereas some public TCRs were present in many individuals. The presence/absence analyses assumed that sequencing depth was roughly uniform across donors, and that assumption may not be true. The classifier was reported to diagnose cytomegalovirus status with high specificity and sensitivity in both the original cohort and the validation cohort. When HLA alleles, especially DR and DQ, strongly co-occurred, TCR associations were difficult to assign to individual alleles. Most CMV-associated TCR beta chains appeared to be HLA-restricted in a later analysis, and the HLA associations seemed to be driven largely by CMV exposure. Approximately 18 rarely observed V segments, including chromosome 9 orphons, were excluded from the earlier analysis of about 600 of the donors because counts were too low. At a false discovery rate of 0.05, a later analysis linked 15,000 to 20,000 TCR beta sequences to specific HLA alleles. Broadly in line with IMGT annotations, most TCR beta V segments showed up in productive rearrangements about 87% or about 30% of the time in an earlier analysis of several hundred of the donors. The authors suggested that the approach could potentially be extended to other disease states and immunological phenotypes. An association between a missense DCLRE1C variant and V-gene and J-gene trimming of TCR beta chains was found in a later genetic analysis and replicated in an independent cohort. A later analysis found that HLA-associated TCR beta chains were more clonally expanded and had lower generation probabilities than equally common non-associated chains. In the study, about 150 TCR beta chains were listed as associated with cytomegalovirus.

A remark on this clone: Its antigen remains undetermined. Base-call qualities are not available, and no considerably larger clone is one nucleotide away.

The cohort consisted of 600 to 700 healthy bone marrow donors. At the time of sampling, all cohort members were nominally healthy, though unrecorded immune exposures were likely present. The donor tested CMV seronegative and was one of the 352 seronegative cohort members. A peripheral blood sample was provided by each donor, and peripheral blood mononuclear cells were used for TCR beta sequencing. The Qiagen DNeasy Blood Extraction Kit was used to extract genomic DNA from the blood cell samples. V and J are truncated by 2 bases and 8 bases respectively, leaving an intervening sequence of 9 bases. From the germline V gene (reference sequence), CDR1 is SEHNR and CDR2 is FQNEAQ. The CDR3, from cysteine to phenylalanine, totals 12 residues. Only CDR3 DNA remains: 36 bases, in frame from the first base. The method was the immunoSEQ multiplex PCR assay. The multiplex PCR relied on a mix of 60 forward primers for TCR Vbeta segments and 13 reverse primers for TCR Jbeta segments. A multiplex PCR assay on genomic DNA amplified the CDR3 region of rearranged TCR beta genes. The Illumina HiSeq System was used to sequence the amplified TCR beta libraries as 87-base-pair reads. In the authors' own workflow: In a later analysis, tens of millions of unique TCR beta chains were counted across the approximately 620 repertoires, and around 11 million of these chains were shared by at least two donors. A nearest-neighbor algorithm error-corrected the raw reads and collapsed the reads into unique sequences, merging closely related sequences to remove PCR and sequencing errors. To assign V, D and J gene segments, CDR3 sequences were aligned to IMGT reference sequences. For a sequence to be retained, a match of at least six nucleotides was required to both a V gene segment and a J gene segment. Rearrangements were called productive when the CDR3 lacked stop codons and stayed in frame with V and J; all others were non-productive. Following IMGT convention, CDR3 was defined as the stretch from the second conserved V-encoded cysteine to the conserved J-encoded phenylalanine. Sequences without an unambiguous match to a single V gene segment were excluded from the earlier analysis of about 600 of the donors. An earlier analysis of 587 of the donors classified V segments as functional when productive rearrangements were above 56.7% and as segregating when the standard deviation between donors was above 5%. A statistical classification framework was developed to diagnose cytomegalovirus status using the catalog of TCR beta chain sequences. V and J gene assignment, in a later analysis, came from comparing TCR nucleotide sequences with IMGT/GENE-DB human TR gene sequences. A later analysis assigned CDR3 sequences and most-parsimonious VDJ recombination scenarios with the TCRdist pipeline. In a later analysis, every TCR beta chain was defined by the combination of its CDR3 amino acid sequence and its V-gene family, and reads without a unique V-gene family were dropped. In a later analysis, nearly 600 highly shared, low-generation-probability nucleotide sequences were removed to address suspected cross-contamination and a sequencing artifact. In a later analysis, a clonal expansion index was calculated for each public chain from normalized within-repertoire ranks of inferred template counts. In a later analysis, generation probabilities were computed using a VDJ recombination model fitted to out-of-frame rearrangements, and the results were checked against IGoR. In a later analysis, hypergeometric tests were used to score TCR-TCR, TCR-HLA and TCR-CMV co-occurrence, with a repertoire-size bias correction applied to TCR pairs. To estimate false discovery rates, a later analysis permuted the HLA or CMV assignments 20 times. In a later analysis, co-occurring TCRs were grouped using DBSCAN, with TCRdist sequence similarity added in when clustering inside HLA-allele-positive subsets. Repertoires with fewer than 30,000 or more than 120,000 public chains, plus five repertoires with anomalous nucleotide sharing, were excluded from co-occurrence clustering. TCRdb limited this immuneACCESS table to in-frame rearrangements with V and J called. A share of clones is missing; checked studies link under half to unresolved V genes, and the rest is unexplained. The V and J calls and clone size were taken over from that table, and D and trimming were inferred from the DNA. The sample data list around 170,000 clones, and about 65% of these were observed just once. Together, the top ten hold more than 1.3% of the sample.

The sequence links TRBV7-9 to TRBJ1-2, and perhaps TRBD1 as D gene, on 5 matching bases. The sequenced sample consisted of PBMCs. The sequence came from a girl aged 5-17 years in good health and CMV-seronegative. The DNA reads TGTGCCAGCAGCTTACCAGGGTACGGCTACACCTTC. Translated, it gives CASSLPGYGYTF. This CDR3, with the reference TRBV7-9 and TRBJ1-2 proteins standing in past its ends, gives the full variable domain DTGVSQNPRHKITKRGQNVTFRCDPISEHNRLYWYRQTLGQGPEFLTYFQNEAQLEKSRLLSDRFSAERPKGSFSTLEIQRTEQGDSAMYLCASSLPGYGYTFGSGTRLTVV.